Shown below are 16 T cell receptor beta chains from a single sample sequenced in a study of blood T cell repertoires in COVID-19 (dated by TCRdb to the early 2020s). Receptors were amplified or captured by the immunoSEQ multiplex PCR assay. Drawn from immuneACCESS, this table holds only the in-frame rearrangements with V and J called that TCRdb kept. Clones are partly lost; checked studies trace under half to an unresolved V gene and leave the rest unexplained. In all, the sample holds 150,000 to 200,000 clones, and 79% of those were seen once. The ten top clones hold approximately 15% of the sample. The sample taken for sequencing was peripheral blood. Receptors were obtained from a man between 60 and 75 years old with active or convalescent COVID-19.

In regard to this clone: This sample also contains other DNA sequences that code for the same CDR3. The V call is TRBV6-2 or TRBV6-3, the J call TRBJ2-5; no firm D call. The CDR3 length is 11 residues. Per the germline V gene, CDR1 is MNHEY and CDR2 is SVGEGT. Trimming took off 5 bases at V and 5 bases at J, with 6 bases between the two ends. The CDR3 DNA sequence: TGTGCCAGCAGTCCCAGGGAGACCCAGTACTTC. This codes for CASSPRETQYF.

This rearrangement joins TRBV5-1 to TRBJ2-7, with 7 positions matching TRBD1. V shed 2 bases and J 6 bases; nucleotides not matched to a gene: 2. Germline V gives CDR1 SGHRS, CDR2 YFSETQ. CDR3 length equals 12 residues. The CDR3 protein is CASSLQGSEQYF. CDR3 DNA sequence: TGCGCCAGCAGCTTACAGGGGTCCGAGCAGTACTTC.

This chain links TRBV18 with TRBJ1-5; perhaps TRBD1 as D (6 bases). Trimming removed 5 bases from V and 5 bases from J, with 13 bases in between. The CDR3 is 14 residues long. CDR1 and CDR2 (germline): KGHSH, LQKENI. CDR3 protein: CASSTGTSYQPQHF. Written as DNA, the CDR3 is TGTGCCAGCTCAACCGGGACATCCTATCAGCCCCAGCATTTT.

CDR3 DNA: TGTGCCAGCAGCCGACAAGTCGGCGAGCAGTACTTC. Translating it yields CASSRQVGEQYF. J is TRBJ2-7 and V is TRBV5-8; no firm D call. The CDR3 spans 12 residues. Germline V gene data show CDR1 as SGHTS and CDR2 as YDEGEE. Between the trimmed V and J ends, which lost 4 bases and 6 bases, there was a span of 11 bases.

The CDR3 DNA follows: TGTGCCAGCAGTCCTACAGGGGACAACTATGGCTACACCTTC. As protein: CASSPTGDNYGYTF. The V and J genes are TRBV11-2 and TRBJ1-2, with 7 bases identical to TRBD1. With 6 bases clipped from V and 2 bases from J, the junction kept 6 bases outside the gene matches. CDR1 and CDR2 from the germline V gene are SGHAT and FQNNGV. The CDR3 is 14 residues long. Full variable domain (missing parts from reference TRBV11-2 and TRBJ1-2): EAGVAQSPRYKIIEKRQSVAFWCNPISGHATLYWYQQILGQGPKLLIQFQNNGVVDDSQLPKDRFSAERLKGVDSTLKIQPAKLEDSAVYLCASSPTGDNYGYTFGSGTRLTVV.

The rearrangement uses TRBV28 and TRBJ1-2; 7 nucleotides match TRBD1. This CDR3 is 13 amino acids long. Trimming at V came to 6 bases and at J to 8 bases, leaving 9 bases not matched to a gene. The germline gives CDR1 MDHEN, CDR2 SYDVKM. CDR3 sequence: CASSQTGERGYTF. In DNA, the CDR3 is TGTGCCAGCAGCCAAACAGGGGAGCGGGGCTACACCTTC.

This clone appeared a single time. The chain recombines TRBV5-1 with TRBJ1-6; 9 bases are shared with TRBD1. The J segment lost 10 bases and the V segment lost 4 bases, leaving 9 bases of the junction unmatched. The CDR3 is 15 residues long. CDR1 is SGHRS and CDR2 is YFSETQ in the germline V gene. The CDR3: CASSQDYRGQSPLHF. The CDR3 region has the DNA TGCGCCAGCAGCCAAGACTACAGGGGGCAATCACCCCTCCACTTT.

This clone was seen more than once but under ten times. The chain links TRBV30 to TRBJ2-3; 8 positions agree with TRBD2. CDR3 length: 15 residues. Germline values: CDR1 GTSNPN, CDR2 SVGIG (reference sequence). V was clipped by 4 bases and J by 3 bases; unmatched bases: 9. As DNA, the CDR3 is TGTGCCTGGATAGAGGGTGGCGGGAGGACAGATACGCAGTATTTT. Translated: CAWIEGGGRTDTQYF.

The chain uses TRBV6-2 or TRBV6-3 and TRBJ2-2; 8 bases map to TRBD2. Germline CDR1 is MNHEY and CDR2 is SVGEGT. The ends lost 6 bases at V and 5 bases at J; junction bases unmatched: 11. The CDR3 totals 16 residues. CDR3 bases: TGTGCCAGCAGCCACGGGAGCGGGAGTGGAACCGGGGAGCTGTTTTTT. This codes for CASSHGSGSGTGELFF.

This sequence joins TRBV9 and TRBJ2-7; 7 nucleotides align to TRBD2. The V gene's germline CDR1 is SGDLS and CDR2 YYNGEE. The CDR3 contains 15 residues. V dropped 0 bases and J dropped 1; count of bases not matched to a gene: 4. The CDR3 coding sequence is TGTGCCAGCAGCGTAGGGGCTAGCGGTTCCTACGAGCAGTACTTC. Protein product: CASSVGASGSYEQYF.

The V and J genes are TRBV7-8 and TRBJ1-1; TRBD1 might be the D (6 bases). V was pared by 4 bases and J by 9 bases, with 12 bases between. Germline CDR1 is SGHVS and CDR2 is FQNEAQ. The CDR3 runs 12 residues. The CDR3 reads CASSSNRVKAFF. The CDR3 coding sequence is TGTGCCAGCAGCTCAAACAGGGTCAAAGCTTTCTTT.

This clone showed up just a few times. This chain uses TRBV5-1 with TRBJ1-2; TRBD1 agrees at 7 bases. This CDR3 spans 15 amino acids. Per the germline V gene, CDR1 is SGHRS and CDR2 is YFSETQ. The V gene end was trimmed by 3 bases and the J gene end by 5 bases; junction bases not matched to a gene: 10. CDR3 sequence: CASSSPGQPRYGYTF. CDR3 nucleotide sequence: TGCGCCAGCAGCTCGCCGGGACAGCCGAGGTATGGCTACACCTTC.

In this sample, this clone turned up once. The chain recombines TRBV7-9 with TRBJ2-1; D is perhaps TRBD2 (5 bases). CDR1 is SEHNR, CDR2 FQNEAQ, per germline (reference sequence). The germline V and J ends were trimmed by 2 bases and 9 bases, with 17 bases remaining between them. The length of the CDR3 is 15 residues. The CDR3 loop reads CASSLRVDGSGEQFF. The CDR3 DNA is TGTGCCAGCAGCTTAAGGGTTGATGGAAGCGGTGAGCAGTTCTTC.

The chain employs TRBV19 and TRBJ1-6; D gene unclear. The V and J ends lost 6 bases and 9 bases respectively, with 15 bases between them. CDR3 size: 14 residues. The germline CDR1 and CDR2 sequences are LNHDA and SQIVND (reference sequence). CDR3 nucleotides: TGTGCCAGTAGGACCGGACTGACGGGTTCACCCCTCCACTTT. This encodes CASRTGLTGSPLHF.

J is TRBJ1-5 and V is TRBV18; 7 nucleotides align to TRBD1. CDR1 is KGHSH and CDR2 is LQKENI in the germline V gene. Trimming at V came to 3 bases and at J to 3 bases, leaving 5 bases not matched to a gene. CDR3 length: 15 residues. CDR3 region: CASSPSTGTNQPQHF. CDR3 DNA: TGTGCCAGCTCACCCTCGACAGGGACCAATCAGCCCCAGCATTTT.

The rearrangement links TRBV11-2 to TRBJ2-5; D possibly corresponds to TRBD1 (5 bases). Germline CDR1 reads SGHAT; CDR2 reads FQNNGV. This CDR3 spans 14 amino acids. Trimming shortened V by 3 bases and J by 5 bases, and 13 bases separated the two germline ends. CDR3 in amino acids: CASSFGQGGETQYF. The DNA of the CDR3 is TGTGCCAGCAGCTTCGGGCAGGGTGGTGAGACCCAGTACTTC.